A single TCR beta chain is shown here with its context. Its antigen is currently unknown. V dropped 7 bases and J dropped 10; count of bases not matched to a gene: 15. This CDR3 is 17 amino acids long. The germline V gene has CDR1 LGHNA and CDR2 YNFKEQ. The data are from a study of regulatory T cells in long-lasting Graves disease. As for time point: persistent/refractory GD, antithyroid drugs over 5 years with positive TRAb. The TCR library used RNA extracted from PBMCs. The patients were enrolled through endocrinology in Xi'an, China. Study-wide findings and caveats: The study found lower TCR diversity in persistent Graves' patients than in newly diagnosed ones. TRBV28, TRBJ1-2 and TRBJ2-5 emerged as the favored segments in persistent disease.

The authors built TCR beta libraries using iRepertoire HTBI primers and Arm-PCR of CDR3 regions. In the original processing: The identification of under 65 TRBV and roughly 14 TRBJ segments was made across samples. One entry per CDR3 protein results from TCRdb running MiXCR on the multiplex PCR reads. The authors' filters were not applied to this entry. The table includes fewer than 600,000 distinct CDR3 sequences, 20% to 25% detected once. The chain has TRBV4-2 and TRBJ1-6, with TRBD1 matching over 11 bases. This sequence originates from a female donor with Graves disease. The sample here was peripheral blood mononuclear cells (PBMCs), taken when the disease was refractory, from a patient treated with antithyroid drugs. CDR3 nucleotides: TGTGCCAGCAACCCCACCCTCGGACAGGGGGCGGAATCACCCCTCCACTTT. Its translation: CASNPTLGQGAESPLHF.